The entry below gives a single T cell receptor (beta chain) sequence along with its context. Because the CDR3 is missing its conserved closing phenylalanine or tryptophan, this is likely a read error. TCRdb analysed the 5' RACE reads with MiXCR anew, one entry per CDR3 protein. The repertoire holds 500,000 or so distinct CDR3 sequences, with 22% as singletons. The source of the sample is a study of identical twins. The CDR3 has 15 amino acids. Per the germline V gene, CDR1 is LGHNT and CDR2 is FRNRAP. V gave up 0 bases and J gave up 0 bases, with 9 bases separating them. These records were also assigned to another study, of T cells expressing NK-cell markers. From that paper: In several donors, dominant CD3+CD56+NKG2C+ clones formed about 1.0-8% of CD8+ cells. For four donors, these clonotypes were likewise the leading ones in the CD3+CD56-NKG2C+ fraction. HCMV specificity was not established for the expanded NKG2C+ T cell clones.

This sequence originates from a young woman in good health. V and J are TRBV12-5 and TRBJ2-7; possible D gene TRBD1, 5 bases. Material: CD4+ T cells sorted from blood. The CDR3 is CASGLVRGYSYEQYL. CDR3 DNA: TGTGCTAGTGGTTTGGTAAGGGGCTACTCCTACGAGCAGTACCTC.